These 32 T cell receptor beta chains were all obtained from the same sample, sequenced in a study of T cells in Graves' hyperthyroidism and ophthalmopathy. RNA transcripts served as the template for amplifying TCR beta CDR3 regions. First-round RT-PCR with HTBI primers amplified the TCR CDR3 region. TCRdb re-called the multiplex PCR reads through MiXCR, storing one row per CDR3 protein. The data contain over 550,000 distinct CDR3 sequences, 15% to 20% of them seen just once; the ten biggest clones take up under 20%. The sequencing input was blood. The receptors here all came from a woman between 18 and 29 years old with Graves' hyperthyroidism.

This clonotype has only a few counts. The chain has TRBV29-1 and TRBJ2-5; 8 nucleotides line up with TRBD1. The trim removed 7 bases at V and 4 bases at J, leaving 8 bases unmatched. Germline lookup yields CDR1 SQVTM and CDR2 ANQGSEA. The CDR3 is 13 residues long. CDR3 DNA: TGCAGCGGACAGGGGCCCTACGCAGAGACCCAGTACTTC. It is translated as CSGQGPYAETQYF.

The sample holds a few counts of this clonotype. This chain joins TRBV24-1 and TRBJ2-1, with D possibly called TRBD1 or TRBD2 (6 bases each). The CDR3 is 12 amino acids. Germline V gene data show CDR1 as KGHDR and CDR2 as SFDVKD. V was shortened by 4 bases and J by 8 bases, with 8 bases between the two germline ends. The CDR3 nucleotides are TGTGCCACCAGTGAGGGGGGCTATGAGCAGTTCTTC. As protein: CATSEGGYEQFF.

The J gene is TRBJ1-2, the V gene TRBV10-2; the D is unclear. This CDR3 comprises 13 residues. V lost 4 bases, J lost 4 bases, and 10 bases lay in between. Germline values: CDR1 WSHSY, CDR2 SAAADI. Here the CDR3 reads CASSAQPVYGYTF. The CDR3 region has the DNA TGCGCCAGCAGTGCACAGCCCGTCTATGGCTACACCTTC.

This clonotype was counted a few times. The genes are TRBV12-3 or TRBV12-4 and TRBJ2-7, with 15 bases identical to TRBD2. V was pared by 6 bases and J by 4 bases, with 7 bases of the junction left unmatched. The CDR3 has 16 residues. The CDR3 nucleotides are TGTGCCAGCAGCCGTGGACTAGCGGGAGGGGTTTACGAGCAGTACTTC. Its protein is CASSRGLAGGVYEQYF.

The rearrangement joins TRBV5-1 to TRBJ2-1, with 12 nucleotides matching TRBD2. Per the germline V gene, CDR1 is SGHRS and CDR2 is YFSETQ. The CDR3 consists of 14 residues. Trimming took 3 bases from V and 5 from J; bases not matched to a gene: 0. The CDR3 DNA is TGCGCCAGCAGCTGGACTAGCGGGGACAATGAGCAGTTCTTC. Amino acid sequence: CASSWTSGDNEQFF. The variable domain in full, with the rest retrieved from reference TRBV5-1 and TRBJ2-1, is KAGVTQTPRYLIKTRGQQVTLSCSPISGHRSVSWYQQTPGQGLQFLFEYFSETQRNKGNFPGRFSGRQFSNSRSEMNVSTLELGDSALYLCASSWTSGDNEQFFGPGTRLTVL.

Only a few counts were recorded for this clonotype. CDR3: CATQGETSTYNEQFF. The CDR3 nucleotides read TGTGCCACGCAGGGGGAAACTTCTACTTACAATGAGCAGTTCTTC. V is TRBV10-3 and J is TRBJ2-1; 7 nucleotides match TRBD1. Looked up from germline, CDR1 is ENHRY and CDR2 is SYGVKD. The CDR3 length is 15 residues. Trimming took 10 bases from V and 4 from J; bases not matched to a gene: 13.

The chain is built from TRBV14 and TRBJ2-7; D may be TRBD1 or TRBD2 (5 bases each). The CDR3 consists of 14 residues. CDR1 and CDR2 (germline): SGHDN, FVKESK. Trimming cost V 10 bases and J 5 bases, with 21 bases left between them. The DNA for the CDR3 is TGTGCCAATGGGACGGGACCTCCGAACCACGAGCAGTACTTC. Translated, it gives CANGTGPPNHEQYF. The complete variable domain, with remaining parts taken from reference TRBV14 and TRBJ2-7, reads EAGVTQFPSHSVIEKGQTVTLRCDPISGHDNLYWYRRVMGKEIKFLLHFVKESKQDESGMPNNRFLAERTGGTYSTLKVQPAELEDSGVYFCANGTGPPNHEQYFGPGTRLTVT.

This clonotype was seen at least ten times. V gene TRBV20-1 combines with J gene TRBJ2-3; tentative D call: TRBD2 (6 bases). This CDR3 is built from 16 residues. Germline lookup yields CDR1 DFQATT and CDR2 SNEGSKA (reference sequence). Trimming removed 0 bases at V and 3 bases at J, with 16 bases between. CDR3 protein: CSARDSGPPGTDTQYF. The CDR3 DNA sequence: TGCAGTGCTAGAGATAGCGGACCCCCAGGGACAGATACGCAGTATTTT.

This clonotype appeared many times. This sequence joins TRBV10-3 and TRBJ2-3, with 8 bases aligning to TRBD2. Germline lookup yields CDR1 ENHRY and CDR2 SYGVKD. Trimming at V came to 5 bases and at J to 2 bases, leaving 9 bases not matched to a gene. The CDR3 consists of 16 residues. CDR3 residues: CAISSAAGVVTDTQYF. The CDR3 DNA reads TGTGCCATCAGTTCTGCAGCGGGAGTTGTCACAGATACGCAGTATTTT.

This clonotype was observed many times. V gene TRBV7-2 combines with J gene TRBJ1-1; 7 nucleotides line up with TRBD1. Looked up from germline, CDR1 is SGHTA and CDR2 is FQGNSA. The V and J ends lost 9 bases and 0 bases, in that order; junction bases with no gene match: 10. The CDR3 contains 15 residues. CDR3 loop: CASTRQGGLNTEAFF. In nucleotides, the CDR3 is TGTGCCAGTACCCGACAGGGCGGCTTGAACACTGAAGCTTTCTTT. Full variable domain (rest looked up from reference TRBV7-2 and TRBJ1-1): GAGVSQSPSNKVTEKGKDVELRCDPISGHTALYWYRQSLGQGLEFLIYFQGNSAPDKSGLPSDRFSAERTGGSVSTLTIQRTQQEDSAVYLCASTRQGGLNTEAFFGQGTRLTVV.

This clonotype was seen a few times. This chain links TRBV18 with TRBJ2-1, with TRBD2 matching over 7 bases. The CDR3 totals 17 residues. CDR1 is KGHSH, CDR2 LQKENI, per germline. Losses at the gene ends were 4 bases for V and 8 bases for J; bases not matched to a gene: 17. CDR3 amino acids: CASSQLSAGVPKDEQFF. The CDR3, as DNA: TGTGCCAGCTCACAACTCTCGGCGGGGGTACCGAAGGATGAGCAGTTCTTC.

This clonotype was detected many times. This chain uses TRBV7-2 with TRBJ1-1; D remains ambiguous. Germline V CDR1 and CDR2: SGHTA, FQGNSA. The CDR3 extends over 15 amino acids. V lost 5 bases and J lost 5, with 18 bases in between. CDR3 bases: TGTGCCAGCAGCCCTCGTCCCGGGCGGGCGACTGAAGCTTTCTTT. The encoded protein is CASSPRPGRATEAFF.

This clonotype was recorded a few times. The chain uses TRBV6-5 and TRBJ1-3; D is undetermined. The CDR3 is 16 amino acids. Germline V gene lookup returns CDR1 MNHEY and CDR2 SVGAGI. Deletions cut 0 bases from V and 2 bases from J, with 11 bases between. The CDR3 spells CASSYSGKLTGNTIYF. The CDR3 DNA sequence: TGTGCCAGCAGTTACTCAGGGAAATTGACTGGAAACACCATATATTTT.

The table lists this clonotype with many counts. This chain joins TRBV6-1 and TRBJ2-7, with 10 bases identical to TRBD1. With V trimmed by 6 bases and J by 2 bases, 4 bases remained unmatched. Germline V gives CDR1 MNHNS, CDR2 SASEGT. The CDR3 totals 14 residues. The CDR3 loop is CASRSGTGAYEQYF. Here the CDR3 DNA reads TGTGCCAGCAGATCCGGGACAGGGGCCTACGAGCAGTACTTC.

A few counts support this clonotype. The rearrangement uses TRBV5-6 and TRBJ2-3; 7 nucleotides agree with TRBD1. Germline V lookup: CDR1 SGHDT, CDR2 YYEEEE. Trimming at V came to 2 bases and at J to 2 bases, leaving 5 bases not matched to a gene. The CDR3 is 15 amino acids. CDR3 coding DNA: TGTGCCAGCAGCTTTCGACAGGGAATCACAGATACGCAGTATTTT. This encodes CASSFRQGITDTQYF.

This clonotype was recorded at least ten times. The chain is built from TRBV6-1 and TRBJ1-2; no clear D gene. V was pared by 2 bases and J by 5 bases, with 18 bases between. The CDR3 spans 16 residues. The germline V gene encodes CDR1 MNHNS and CDR2 SASEGT. The CDR3 here is CASSEPRQRLGYGYTF. The DNA of the CDR3 is TGTGCCAGCAGTGAACCCAGGCAACGTTTAGGTTATGGCTACACCTTC.

V gene TRBV27 combines with J gene TRBJ1-6; TRBD1 aligns across 10 bases. Germline CDR1 MNHEY, CDR2 SMNVEV (reference sequence). V shed 6 bases, J shed 8 bases, and the junction held 10 bases outside the gene matches. CDR3 size: 16 residues. This CDR3 reads CASSPRDRGFYSPLHF. The CDR3 DNA is TGTGCCAGCAGCCCCCGGGACAGGGGCTTCTATTCACCCCTCCACTTT.

The rearrangement uses TRBV25-1 and TRBJ2-1; D might be TRBD2 (6 bases). The V gene lost 3 bases and the J gene lost 8 bases, with 20 bases spanning the gap. This CDR3 has 16 residues. Looked up from germline, CDR1 is MGHDK and CDR2 is SYGVNS. The CDR3 DNA reads TGTGCCAGCAGTGAGGGGCGGGGATATAGTGTTTATGAGCAGTTCTTC. Protein sequence: CASSEGRGYSVYEQFF.

This clonotype has more than one count but fewer than ten. The rearrangement joins TRBV10-3 to TRBJ1-2; D not resolved. The CDR3 sequence is 14 residues long. Trimming shortened V by 0 bases and J by 4 bases, and 9 bases separated the two germline ends. Germline V gene data show CDR1 as ENHRY and CDR2 as SYGVKD. The CDR3 DNA sequence: TGTGCCATCAGTGAGTCGATGGCGGCCTATGGCTACACCTTC. This sequence encodes CAISESMAAYGYTF.

The chain employs TRBV6-1 and TRBJ2-2; tentatively, D is TRBD2 (6 bases). Germline CDR1 is MNHNS and CDR2 is SASEGT. The CDR3 consists of 14 residues. V was clipped by 8 bases and J by 2 bases, with 12 bases between them. The CDR3 DNA reads as TGTGCCAGCCGGAGGGTACCCAACACCGGGGAGCTGTTTTTT. Translating gives CASRRVPNTGELFF.

This clonotype occurred a few times. The genes are TRBV10-2 and TRBJ2-7; 9 bases map to TRBD1. The CDR3 is made up of 16 amino acids. Looked up from germline, CDR1 is WSHSY and CDR2 is SAAADI. V lost 3 bases to trimming and J lost 2 bases; unmatched junction nucleotides: 8. The DNA for the CDR3 is TGCGCCAGCAGTGAACCTGGACAGGGGCTTCCCTACGAGCAGTACTTC. Its translation: CASSEPGQGLPYEQYF.

This chain connects TRBV11-2 to TRBJ2-1; 8 bases match TRBD2. The CDR3 runs 12 residues. Germline loops: CDR1 SGHAT, CDR2 FQNNGV. Germline trimming cut 5 bases from V and 12 bases from J; bases unmatched to any gene: 6. In DNA form, the CDR3 reads TGTGCCAGCAGCCTTCGAAGCGGGGGGCAGTTCTTC. Protein: CASSLRSGGQFF. Together with reference TRBV11-2 and TRBJ2-1, the CDR3 gives the full variable domain: EAGVAQSPRYKIIEKRQSVAFWCNPISGHATLYWYQQILGQGPKLLIQFQNNGVVDDSQLPKDRFSAERLKGVDSTLKIQPAKLEDSAVYLCASSLRSGGQFFGPGTRLTVL.

V is TRBV12-3 or TRBV12-4 and J is TRBJ2-5, with 8 bases identical to TRBD2. With 2 bases clipped from V and 4 bases from J, the junction kept 9 bases outside the gene matches. The CDR3 contains 16 residues. CDR3 protein: CASSLTGLAIRETQYF. The CDR3 DNA follows: TGTGCCAGCAGTTTAACCGGACTAGCCATCAGAGAGACCCAGTACTTC.

There are many counts of this clonotype. The J gene is TRBJ1-1, the V gene TRBV12-5; TRBD1 agrees at 7 bases. CDR3 length: 15 amino acids. CDR1 LGHNT and CDR2 FRNRAP come from the germline V gene. The V segment lost 3 bases and the J segment 6 bases; nucleotides outside the gene matches: 10. The CDR3, as DNA: TGTGCTAGTGGTTTACCCGGCAGGGGGAGGTCTGAAGCTTTCTTT. Translating it yields CASGLPGRGRSEAFF. Together with reference TRBV12-5 and TRBJ1-1, the CDR3 gives the full variable domain: DARVTQTPRHKVTEMGQEVTMRCQPILGHNTVFWYRQTMMQGLELLAYFRNRAPLDDSGMPKDRFSAEMPDATLATLKIQPSEPRDSAVYFCASGLPGRGRSEAFFGQGTRLTVV.

Points on this clonotype: Because it lacks the conserved phenylalanine or tryptophan at the end, this CDR3 is likely a read error. This rearrangement joins TRBV11-3 to TRBJ1-1; unclear D gene. Trimming stripped 2 bases from V and 0 bases from J, with 13 bases between. Germline V gene sequence: CDR1 SGHNT, CDR2 YENEEA. The CDR3 has 16 residues. CDR3 sequence: CASSLYLVGLNTEAFL. The DNA of the CDR3 is TGTGCCAGCAGCTTATATTTAGTCGGTTTGAACACTGAAGCTTTCCTT.

This sequence joins TRBV7-9 and TRBJ1-1; D gene ambiguous. CDR3 length: 15 residues. CDR1 is SEHNR, CDR2 FQNEAQ, per germline (reference sequence). V lost 2 bases to trimming and J lost 3 bases, with 13 bases between them. The CDR3 nucleotides read TGTGCCAGCAGCTTAAGATCAGCCGGTGACACTGAAGCTTTCTTT. Translated, it gives CASSLRSAGDTEAFF.

This clonotype was detected many times. The V gene is TRBV27, the J gene TRBJ2-3; D perhaps matches TRBD2 (7 bases). V was clipped by 3 bases and J by 0 bases, with 13 bases between them. The CDR3 length is 16 residues. Germline lookup yields CDR1 MNHEY and CDR2 SMNVEV (reference sequence). CDR3 loop: CASSFLGGASTDTQYF. The CDR3 DNA is TGTGCCAGCAGTTTCCTTGGGGGGGCTAGCACAGATACGCAGTATTTT.

The chain carries TRBV2 and TRBJ1-4; unclear D gene. V was cut by 8 bases and J by 8 bases, with 12 bases left in between. The CDR3 length is 12 residues. Germline V gene data show CDR1 as SNHLY and CDR2 as FYNNEI. CDR3 DNA: TGTGCCAGCCTGTCGGTGATGGAAAAACTGTTTTTT. Translated: CASLSVMEKLFF.

The V and J genes are TRBV7-2 and TRBJ2-5; a weak D match, TRBD2 (6 bases). Trimming shortened V by 6 bases and J by 5 bases, and 13 bases separated the two germline ends. From germline, CDR1 is SGHTA and CDR2 FQGNSA. CDR3 length: 13 amino acids. CDR3 amino acids: CASREGSTETQYF. CDR3 in DNA: TGTGCCAGCAGGGAGGGGTCGACGGAGACCCAGTACTTC.

This clonotype was observed many times. This chain joins TRBV5-8 and TRBJ2-3, with 9 bases aligning to TRBD1. Germline V gene sequence: CDR1 SGHTS, CDR2 YDEGEE. V lost 3 bases to trimming and J lost 6 bases; unmatched junction nucleotides: 8. The CDR3 length is 15 residues. Written as DNA, the CDR3 is TGTGCCAGCAGCTCCGGGGACAGGGCTTTGGATACGCAGTATTTT. Its protein product is CASSSGDRALDTQYF.

In its sample, this clonotype was seen a few times. The J gene is TRBJ2-7, the V gene TRBV28; a weak D match, TRBD2 (6 bases). Trimming removed 6 bases from V and 7 bases from J, with 22 bases in between. CDR1 and CDR2 from the germline V gene are MDHEN and SYDVKM. CDR3 length: 15 amino acids. The CDR3 region has the DNA TGTGCCAGCAGGTATAGCGGTCTGCTCGCGAGGGAGCAGTACTTC. Protein: CASRYSGLLAREQYF.

There are many counts of this clonotype. V is TRBV7-9 and J is TRBJ2-3; D gene unclear. Trimming stripped 1 base from V and 6 bases from J, with 11 bases between. The CDR3 consists of 14 residues. Germline V gives CDR1 SEHNR, CDR2 FQNEAQ (reference sequence). CDR3 in amino acids: CASSLVQAADTQYF. The CDR3, as DNA: TGTGCCAGCAGCTTAGTCCAAGCAGCGGATACGCAGTATTTT.